This T cell receptor (beta chain) is from a study of blood T cell repertoires in COVID-19. Across the study: Acute and convalescent COVID-19 specimens originated in the United States, Italy and Spain.

The assay was immunoSEQ multiplex PCR, and TCRdb's table has in-frame clones only and misses some. The profile shows around 280,000 clones, 88% of them singletons. Patients in Seattle were enrolled during active infection, then followed longitudinally. The V gene's germline CDR1 is SGHAT and CDR2 FQNNGV. The CDR3 is 15 residues long. Trimming took 3 bases from V and 1 from J, leaving 10 bases between them. The chain carries TRBV11-2 and TRBJ2-1; perhaps TRBD2 as D (5 bases). The sequence was obtained from a woman in her twenties or thirties with COVID-19, enrolled during active disease. The sequencing input was peripheral blood. CDR3: CASSLSSVSYNEQFF. In DNA form, the CDR3 reads TGTGCCAGCAGCTTGAGTAGCGTATCCTACAATGAGCAGTTCTTC. The entire variable domain, with the rest obtained from reference TRBV11-2 and TRBJ2-1, is as follows: EAGVAQSPRYKIIEKRQSVAFWCNPISGHATLYWYQQILGQGPKLLIQFQNNGVVDDSQLPKDRFSAERLKGVDSTLKIQPAKLEDSAVYLCASSLSSVSYNEQFFGPGTRLTVL.